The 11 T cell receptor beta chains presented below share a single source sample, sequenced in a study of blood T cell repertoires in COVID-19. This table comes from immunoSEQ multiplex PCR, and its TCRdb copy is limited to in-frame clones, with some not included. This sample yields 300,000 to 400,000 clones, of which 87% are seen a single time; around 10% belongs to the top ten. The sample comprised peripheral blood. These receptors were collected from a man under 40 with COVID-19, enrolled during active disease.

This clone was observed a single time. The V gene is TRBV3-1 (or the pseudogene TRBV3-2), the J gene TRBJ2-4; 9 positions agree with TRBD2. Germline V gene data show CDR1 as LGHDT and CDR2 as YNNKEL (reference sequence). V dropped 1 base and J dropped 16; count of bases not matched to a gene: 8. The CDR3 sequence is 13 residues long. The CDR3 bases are TGTGCCAGCAGCCAAGGTGCGGGACTAGCTACCTACTTC. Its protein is CASSQGAGLATYF.

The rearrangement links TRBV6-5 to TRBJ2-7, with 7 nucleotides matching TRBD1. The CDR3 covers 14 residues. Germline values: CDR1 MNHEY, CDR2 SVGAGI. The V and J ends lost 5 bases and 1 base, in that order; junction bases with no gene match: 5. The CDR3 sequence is CASSPTGPSYEQYF. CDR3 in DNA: TGTGCCAGCAGTCCGACAGGGCCTTCCTACGAGCAGTACTTC.

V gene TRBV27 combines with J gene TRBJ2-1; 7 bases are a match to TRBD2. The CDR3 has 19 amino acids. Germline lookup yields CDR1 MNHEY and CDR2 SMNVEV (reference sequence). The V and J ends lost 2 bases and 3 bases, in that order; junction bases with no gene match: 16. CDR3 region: CASSLRGGRREIIYNEQFF. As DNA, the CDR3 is TGTGCCAGCAGTTTAAGGGGTGGACGGCGGGAGATTATCTACAATGAGCAGTTCTTC.

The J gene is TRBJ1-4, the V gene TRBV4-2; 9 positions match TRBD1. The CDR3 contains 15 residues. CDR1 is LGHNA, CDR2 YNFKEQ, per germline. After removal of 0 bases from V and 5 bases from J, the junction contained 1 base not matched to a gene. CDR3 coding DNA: TGTGCCAGCAGCCAAGAAGGGACAGGGAATGAAAAACTGTTTTTT. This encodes CASSQEGTGNEKLFF.

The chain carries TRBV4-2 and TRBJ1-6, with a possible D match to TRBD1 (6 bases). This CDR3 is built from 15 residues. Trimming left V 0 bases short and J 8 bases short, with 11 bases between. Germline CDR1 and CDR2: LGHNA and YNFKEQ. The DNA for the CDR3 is TGTGCCAGCAGCCAAGACGCACAGGGATATTCACCCCTCCACTTT. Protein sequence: CASSQDAQGYSPLHF.

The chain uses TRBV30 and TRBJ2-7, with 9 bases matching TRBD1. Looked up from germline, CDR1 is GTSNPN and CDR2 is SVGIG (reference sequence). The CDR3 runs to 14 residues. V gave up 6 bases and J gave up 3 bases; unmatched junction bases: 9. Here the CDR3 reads CACKIRDRVYEQYF. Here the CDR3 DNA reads TGTGCCTGCAAAATCCGGGACAGGGTCTACGAGCAGTACTTC.

CDR3 region: CASSEGVAGIQETQYF. The CDR3 DNA follows: TGTGCCAGCTCCGAAGGGGTAGCGGGGATCCAAGAGACCCAGTACTTC. This chain joins TRBV18 and TRBJ2-5; TRBD2 matches 8 bases. The CDR3 runs 16 residues. With V trimmed by 6 bases and J by 1 base, 10 bases remained unmatched. The germline CDR1 and CDR2 sequences are KGHSH and LQKENI.

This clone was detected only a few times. The CDR3 sequence: CASSLAQGVNTGELFF. The CDR3 DNA reads TGTGCCAGCAGCTTAGCCCAGGGGGTGAACACCGGGGAGCTGTTTTTT. The chain is built from TRBV7-6 and TRBJ2-2; the match to TRBD1 covers 7 bases. Losses at the gene ends were 0 bases for V and 1 base for J; bases not matched to a gene: 2. The CDR3 length is 16 residues. The germline CDR1 and CDR2 sequences are SGHVS and FNYEAQ.

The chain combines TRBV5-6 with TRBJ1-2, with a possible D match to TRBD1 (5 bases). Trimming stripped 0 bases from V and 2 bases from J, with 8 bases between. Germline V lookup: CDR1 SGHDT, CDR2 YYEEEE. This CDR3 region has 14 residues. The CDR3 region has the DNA TGTGCCAGCAGCTTGGCCGACAGAAACTATGGCTACACCTTC. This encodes CASSLADRNYGYTF.

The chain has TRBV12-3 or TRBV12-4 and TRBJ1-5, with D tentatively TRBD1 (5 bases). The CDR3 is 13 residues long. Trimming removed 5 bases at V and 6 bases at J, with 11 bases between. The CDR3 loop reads CASSPGGGQPQHF. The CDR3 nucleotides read TGTGCCAGCAGTCCCGGGGGGGGTCAGCCCCAGCATTTT.

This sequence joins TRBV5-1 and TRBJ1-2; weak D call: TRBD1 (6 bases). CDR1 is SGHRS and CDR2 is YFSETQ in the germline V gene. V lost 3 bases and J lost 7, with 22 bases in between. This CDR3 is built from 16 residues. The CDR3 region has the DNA TGCGCCAGCAGCTCCATCCGGGACACCGAGCGAGTTGGCTACACCTTC. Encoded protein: CASSSIRDTERVGYTF.